These 14 T cell receptor beta chains were sequenced from one sample in a study of cytomegalovirus exposure and HLA in healthy donors. PCR employed 60 Vbeta and 13 Jbeta primers. The assay was immunoSEQ multiplex PCR, and TCRdb's table has in-frame clones only and misses some. The sample lists 150,000 to 200,000 clones, roughly 83% seen once, with 1.6% in the top ten. Input material: PBMCs. The receptors were sampled from a woman between 45 and 65 years old in good health and CMV-seronegative.

This clone was seen a few times. V gene TRBV6-6 combines with J gene TRBJ1-1; 7 bases agree with TRBD1. In germline, CDR1 is MNHNY, CDR2 SVGAGI (reference sequence). Trimming cost V 4 bases and J 1 base; bases outside gene matches: 3. The CDR3 sequence is 14 residues long. CDR3: CASSSDRTNTEAFF. Written as DNA, the CDR3 is TGTGCCAGCAGTTCGGACAGGACGAACACTGAAGCTTTCTTT.

This chain links TRBV6-1 with TRBJ1-2, with TRBD1 matching over 8 bases. Unmatched junction bases numbered 12, after V lost 5 bases and J lost 7 bases. The germline CDR1 and CDR2 sequences are MNHNS and SASEGT. This CDR3 spans 15 amino acids. CDR3 region: CASSQRQGIVGGYTF. The DNA of the CDR3 is TGTGCCAGCAGTCAGAGACAGGGGATCGTGGGTGGCTACACCTTC.

The chain couples TRBV19 to TRBJ1-5; 7 bases fit TRBD1. V lost 9 bases to trimming and J lost 1 base; unmatched junction nucleotides: 9. There are 15 residues in the CDR3. CDR1 and CDR2 (germline): LNHDA, SQIVND (reference sequence). CDR3 residues: CASSFKDRSNQPQHF. CDR3 in DNA: TGTGCCAGCAGCTTCAAGGACAGGAGCAATCAGCCCCAGCATTTT.

The gene calls are TRBV5-1 and TRBJ1-2, with 7 bases lining up with TRBD1. This CDR3 spans 14 amino acids. With 4 bases clipped from V and 5 bases from J, the junction kept 8 bases outside the gene matches. Germline V gives CDR1 SGHRS, CDR2 YFSETQ. CDR3 sequence (DNA): TGCGCCAGCAGCCGCGACAGGGACCGGTATGGCTACACCTTC. It translates to CASSRDRDRYGYTF. Drawing the rest from reference TRBV5-1 and TRBJ1-2, the complete variable domain is KAGVTQTPRYLIKTRGQQVTLSCSPISGHRSVSWYQQTPGQGLQFLFEYFSETQRNKGNFPGRFSGRQFSNSRSEMNVSTLELGDSALYLCASSRDRDRYGYTFGSGTRLTVV.

The chain is built from TRBV28 and TRBJ1-2; possibly TRBD1 for D (6 bases). The CDR3 has 16 residues. The V end lost 8 bases, the J end lost 4 bases, and 23 bases lay between the germline ends. The germline V gene encodes CDR1 MDHEN and CDR2 SYDVKM. CDR3 in amino acids: CASGGRIRAGPYGYTF. CDR3 nucleotide sequence: TGTGCCAGCGGGGGCAGAATTCGTGCCGGACCCTATGGCTACACCTTC.

The chain's CDR3 is CASSLTSGGETQYF. The CDR3 coding sequence is TGTGCCAGCAGCTTGACTAGCGGCGGAGAGACCCAGTACTTC. The gene calls are TRBV11-3 and TRBJ2-5; 9 bases match TRBD2. Trimming took 3 bases from V and 4 from J; bases not matched to a gene: 3. Germline V gene lookup returns CDR1 SGHNT and CDR2 YENEEA. CDR3 length: 14 residues.

The rearrangement uses TRBV6-4 and TRBJ1-1; D not resolved. This CDR3 is 13 amino acids long. V was trimmed by 6 bases and J by 3 bases, leaving 11 bases between them. The germline gives CDR1 MRHNA, CDR2 SNTAGT. As DNA, the CDR3 is TGTGCCAGCAGAAGGGAGCGGGACACTGAAGCTTTCTTT. Protein product: CASRRERDTEAFF.

This chain connects TRBV4-2 to TRBJ2-7; a possible D gene is TRBD1 (6 bases). Germline V gene sequence: CDR1 LGHNA, CDR2 YNFKEQ. Between the trimmed V and J ends, which lost 3 bases and 3 bases, there was a span of 18 bases. The CDR3 has 16 residues. CDR3 protein: CASSQSVRDRNYEQYF. The CDR3 region has the DNA TGTGCCAGCAGCCAGTCTGTCCGTGACAGGAACTACGAGCAGTACTTC.

The chain recombines TRBV7-3 with TRBJ1-6; D is perhaps TRBD1 (5 bases). CDR1 and CDR2 (germline): SGHTA, FQGTGA. V shed 2 bases and J shed 5 bases, with 16 bases lying between them. The CDR3 is 17 amino acids. Written as DNA, the CDR3 is TGTGCCAGCAGCTTATGGGGGAGGGGCGGTAATAATTCACCCCTCCACTTT. Amino acids: CASSLWGRGGNNSPLHF.

In the case of this clone: One junction end does not reproduce the germline sequence, and a read error may be involved. The chain combines TRBV10-3 with TRBJ2-7; D is ambiguous. Germline V gene data show CDR1 as ENHRY and CDR2 as SYGVKD. The CDR3 totals 12 residues. Written as DNA, the CDR3 is TGTGCCACCAGTAGCTTGTCCTACGAGCAGTACTTC. This encodes CATSSLSYEQYF.

The chain recombines TRBV5-1 with TRBJ2-7; the match to TRBD1 covers 7 bases. This CDR3 comprises 13 residues. Trimming cost V 4 bases and J 1 base; bases outside gene matches: 2. The germline V gene encodes CDR1 SGHRS and CDR2 YFSETQ. The CDR3 DNA is TGCGCCAGCAGCCGACAGGGTTCCTACGAGCAGTACTTC. Its protein is CASSRQGSYEQYF.

The V gene is TRBV29-1, the J gene TRBJ1-1, with D perhaps TRBD1 (6 bases). The CDR3 totals 12 residues. CDR1 SQVTM and CDR2 ANQGSEA come from the germline V gene. Trimming cost V 3 bases and J 2 bases, with 7 bases left between them. This chain's CDR3 is CSVDRGNTEAFF. The CDR3 DNA reads TGCAGCGTTGACAGGGGAAACACTGAAGCTTTCTTT.

V and J are TRBV9 and TRBJ1-1; no clear D gene. Trimming stripped 0 bases from V and 1 base from J, with 7 bases between. The CDR3 contains 14 residues. Germline V gives CDR1 SGDLS, CDR2 YYNGEE. The CDR3 sequence is CASSVVAQNTEAFF. For the CDR3, the DNA is TGTGCCAGCAGCGTAGTGGCCCAGAACACTGAAGCTTTCTTT. Together with reference TRBV9 and TRBJ1-1, the CDR3 gives the full variable domain: DSGVTQTPKHLITATGQRVTLRCSPRSGDLSVYWYQQSLDQGLQFLIQYYNGEERAKGNILERFSAQQFPDLHSELNLSSLELGDSALYFCASSVVAQNTEAFFGQGTRLTVV.

This clone has at least ten counts. CDR3 region: CASTETVNTEAFF. In DNA form, the CDR3 reads TGTGCCAGCACTGAAACAGTGAACACTGAAGCTTTCTTT. The rearrangement joins TRBV5-6 to TRBJ1-1; D gene uncertain. Germline-derived CDR1 and CDR2 are SGHDT and YYEEEE. V lost 6 bases and J 0 bases, leaving 9 bases between the germline ends. This CDR3 region has 13 residues.